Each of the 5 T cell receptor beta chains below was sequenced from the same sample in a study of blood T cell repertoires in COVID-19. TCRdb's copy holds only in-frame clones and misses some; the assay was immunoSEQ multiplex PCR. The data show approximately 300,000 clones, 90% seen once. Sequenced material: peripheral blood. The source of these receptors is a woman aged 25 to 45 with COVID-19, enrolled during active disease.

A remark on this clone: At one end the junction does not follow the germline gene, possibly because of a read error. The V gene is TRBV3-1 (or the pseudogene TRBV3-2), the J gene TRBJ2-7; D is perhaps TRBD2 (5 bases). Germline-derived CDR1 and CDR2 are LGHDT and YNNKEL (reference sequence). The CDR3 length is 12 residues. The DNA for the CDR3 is TGTGCCAGCAGCCAACAGGTTTGGGAGCACGTCTTC. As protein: CASSQQVWEHVF.

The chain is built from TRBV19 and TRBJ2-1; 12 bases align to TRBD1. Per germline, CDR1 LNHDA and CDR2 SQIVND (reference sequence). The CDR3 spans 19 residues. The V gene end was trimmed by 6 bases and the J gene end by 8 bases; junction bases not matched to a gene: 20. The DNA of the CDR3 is TGTGCCAGTAGCCTCCGGGACAGGGGGCCCCGACAGATCATTGATGAGCAGTTCTTC. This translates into CASSLRDRGPRQIIDEQFF.

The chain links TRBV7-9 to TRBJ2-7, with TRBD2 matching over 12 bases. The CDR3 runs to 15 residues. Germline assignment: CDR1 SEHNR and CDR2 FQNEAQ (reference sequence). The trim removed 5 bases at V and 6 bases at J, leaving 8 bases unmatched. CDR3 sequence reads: CASSGTGTSGPEQYF. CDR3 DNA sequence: TGTGCCAGCAGCGGAACCGGGACTAGCGGGCCCGAGCAGTACTTC.

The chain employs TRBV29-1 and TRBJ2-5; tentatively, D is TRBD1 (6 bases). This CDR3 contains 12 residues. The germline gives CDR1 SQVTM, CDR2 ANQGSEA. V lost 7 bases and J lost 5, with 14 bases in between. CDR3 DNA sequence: TGCAGCGCATGGACAGATTTGGAGACCCAGTACTTC. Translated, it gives CSAWTDLETQYF.

CDR3 loop: CASSPGSQGSGNTIYF. The CDR3 nucleotides are TGTGCCAGCAGCCCAGGGTCACAGGGTTCTGGAAACACCATATATTTT. V usage is TRBV9 and J usage is TRBJ1-3, with a possible D match to TRBD1 (6 bases). The V end lost 4 bases, the J end lost 1 base, and 15 bases lay between the germline ends. This CDR3 contains 16 residues. Germline V gene lookup returns CDR1 SGDLS and CDR2 YYNGEE.